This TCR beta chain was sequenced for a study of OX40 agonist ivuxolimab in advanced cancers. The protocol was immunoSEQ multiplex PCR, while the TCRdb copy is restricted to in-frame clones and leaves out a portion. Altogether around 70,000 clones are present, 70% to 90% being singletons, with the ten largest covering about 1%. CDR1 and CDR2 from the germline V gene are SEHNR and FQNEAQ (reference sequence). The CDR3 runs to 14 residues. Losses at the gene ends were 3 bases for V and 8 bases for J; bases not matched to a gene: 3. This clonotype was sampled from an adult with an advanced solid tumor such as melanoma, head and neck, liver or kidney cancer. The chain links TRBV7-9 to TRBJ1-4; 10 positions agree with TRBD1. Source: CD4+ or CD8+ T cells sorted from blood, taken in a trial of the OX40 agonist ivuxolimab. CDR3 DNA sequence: TGTGCCAGCAGCTTGGGACAGGGGCGGGAAAAACTGTTTTTT. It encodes CASSLGQGREKLFF.